This TCR beta chain was sequenced in a study of T cells in tuberculosis. Study results and caveats: The stringent gate may have excluded weak CD1B-GMM tetramer binders.

V dropped 3 bases and J dropped 3 bases, with 11 bases sitting between them. The CDR3 spans 14 residues. Germline CDR1 reads LGHNT; CDR2 reads FRNRAP. After thawing and overnight rest, PBMC were stained with GMM-loaded CD1B tetramer, viability dye and anti-CD3 for sorting. The CD1B tetramers carried C32 glucose monomycolate purified from Rhodococcus equi. Data came from immunoSEQ multiplex PCR; TCRdb stores just in-frame clones and leaves some out. The top ten hold roughly a fifth of the sample, which has 55,000 to 60,000 clones, approximately 86% seen once. This chain links TRBV12-5 with TRBJ1-2; D not certain. The TCR sequence derives from an adult woman with latent tuberculosis. Sequencing was performed on CD1b-GMM tetramer-negative cells sorted from PBMCs. In DNA, the CDR3 is TGTGCTAGTGGTTTTCGGGGAATGGACTATGGCTACACCTTC. Its translation: CASGFRGMDYGYTF.